This T cell receptor (beta chain) was documented in a study of blood T cell repertoires in COVID-19 (dated by TCRdb to 2018 to 2021). About the study as a whole: Samples from collaborators originated in the United States, Italy and Spain and spanned both the acute and convalescent phases of COVID-19. The material from the prospective study consisted of cDNA or gDNA derived from T cells, B-cell-depleted T cells, or PBMCs. The dataset comprised deeply sampled blood TCRbeta repertoires from subjects exposed to, actively infected with, or recovered from COVID-19. The repertoires were made available in a free public database intended to serve as a resource for research on the immune response to SARS-CoV-2. Samples came from the ongoing ImmuneRACE study (first 160 participants) plus 1,254 subjects from 6 global collaborators. The sample metadata nearly always contained a de-identified subject ID, COVID-19 status, age in years and sex. HLA class I and class II types, where available, came from metadata supplied by the sample provider rather than from assay-based typing.

Each collaborating institution followed its own protocols to collect whole blood in K2EDTA tubes. For TCRbeta analysis, collaborators shipped samples in one of three forms: frozen whole blood, isolated PBMCs, or DNA extracted from either of those sample types. As to this clone: What antigen it recognizes has not been identified. Within one base of it there is no much larger clone, and no base qualities were kept.

Trimming takes 5 bases off V and 4 bases off J; junction bases not matched to a gene: 6. The germline V gene sets CDR1 to SGHDN and CDR2 to FVKESK. The CDR3 contains 14 residues, cysteine and phenylalanine counted. Only the CDR3 DNA stays, 42 bases, in frame from base 1. TCRbeta CDR3 regions were amplified from genomic DNA by means of the immunoSEQ Assay, a bias-controlled multiplex PCR. In the original analysis: Nucleated cell counts per sample were estimated from amplification of reference gene primers within the assay. To quantify the absolute abundance of each unique TCRbeta CDR3 rearrangement, sequence reads were collapsed and filtered. For each sample, productive Simpson clonality was calculated as the square root of Simpson's diversity index over productive rearrangements. Held by TCRdb, this immuneACCESS table contains in-frame sequences only and omits some clones. Under half of the omission traces to an unresolved V gene where checked; the cause of the rest is unknown. V and J calls and clone size come straight from that table; D and trimming were deduced from the DNA. Present in this sample are over 200,000 clones, 70% to 90% of which were seen just once. Clones ranked in the top ten supply 1.5% of the sample.

The full study reports these points: Clinical and demographic metadata were provided uncurated, with the amount varying by source and participant.

The chain links TRBV14 with TRBJ1-1, and TRBD1 matches 8 of the central bases. The source is a man younger than 35 with active or convalescent COVID-19. The sequencing input was peripheral blood. The DNA sequence reads TGTGCCAGCAGCAGACAGGGGAGGAGCACTGAAGCTTTCTTT. This codes for CASSRQGRSTEAFF. The CDR3, completed at both ends by the reference TRBV14 and TRBJ1-1 genes, gives the full variable domain EAGVTQFPSHSVIEKGQTVTLRCDPISGHDNLYWYRRVMGKEIKFLLHFVKESKQDESGMPNNRFLAERTGGTYSTLKVQPAELEDSGVYFCASSRQGRSTEAFFGQGTRLTVV.